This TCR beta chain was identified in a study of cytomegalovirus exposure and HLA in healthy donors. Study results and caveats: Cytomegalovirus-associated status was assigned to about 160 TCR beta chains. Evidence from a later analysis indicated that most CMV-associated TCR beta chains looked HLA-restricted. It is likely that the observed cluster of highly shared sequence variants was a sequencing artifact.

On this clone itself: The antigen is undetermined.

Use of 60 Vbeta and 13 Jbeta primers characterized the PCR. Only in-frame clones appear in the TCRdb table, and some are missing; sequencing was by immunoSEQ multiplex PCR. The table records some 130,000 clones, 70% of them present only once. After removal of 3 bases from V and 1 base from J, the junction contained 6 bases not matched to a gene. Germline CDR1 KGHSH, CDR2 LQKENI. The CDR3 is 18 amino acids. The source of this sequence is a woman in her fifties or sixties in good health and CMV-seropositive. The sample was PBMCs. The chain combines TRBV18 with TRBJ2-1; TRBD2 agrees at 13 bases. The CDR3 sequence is CASSPSGTSGMSYNEQFF. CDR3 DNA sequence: TGTGCCAGCTCACCTTCCGGGACTAGCGGGATGTCCTACAATGAGCAGTTCTTC.